These 10 T cell receptor beta chains share one sample of origin, sequenced in a study of T cells after yellow fever vaccination. One entry per CDR3 protein results from TCRdb running MiXCR on the 5' RACE reads. Of more than 250,000 distinct CDR3 sequences in the sample, 6.8% were seen once. The sequences come from PBMCs, collected roughly 46 days after the first yellow fever vaccination. These receptors all stem from a man aged 18 to 30 who received the YFV17D yellow fever vaccine.

This clonotype was detected ten times or more. The gene calls are TRBV7-2 and TRBJ2-5; D gene unclear. The germline V gene encodes CDR1 SGHTA and CDR2 FQGNSA. The CDR3 consists of 13 residues. Deletions cut 3 bases from V and 4 bases from J, with 9 bases between. The CDR3 protein is CASSFPYVETQYF. The CDR3 DNA follows: TGTGCCAGCAGCTTCCCTTACGTAGAGACCCAGTACTTC.

This clonotype was counted a few times. The CDR3: CSVGGLWGLAGVTSTDTQYF. The CDR3 coding sequence is TGCAGCGTTGGGGGGTTGTGGGGACTAGCGGGGGTAACTAGCACAGATACGCAGTATTTT. The rearrangement joins TRBV29-1 to TRBJ2-3; 14 nucleotides match TRBD2. The CDR3 is 20 amino acids. Germline CDR1 is SQVTM and CDR2 is ANQGSEA. The junction had 15 bases not matched to a gene; V was cut back by 4 bases and J by 0 bases.

This clonotype has just a few counts. The J gene is TRBJ2-1, the V gene TRBV29-1, with TRBD1 as a possible D gene (6 bases). Germline V CDR1 and CDR2: SQVTM, ANQGSEA. This CDR3 has 11 residues. V was pared by 6 bases and J by 12 bases, with 15 bases between. CDR3 amino acids: CSVPGGGGQFF. In DNA, the CDR3 is TGCAGCGTGCCCGGTGGGGGCGGGCAGTTCTTC.

This clonotype was seen more than once but under ten times. This chain links TRBV7-2 with TRBJ2-1, with TRBD1 matching 9 bases. The germline V gene has CDR1 SGHTA and CDR2 FQGNSA. J gave up 3 bases and V 4 bases, and 4 bases lay outside the gene matches. CDR3 length equals 15 residues. The CDR3 protein is CASSSGQGIYNEQFF. CDR3 coding DNA: TGTGCCAGCAGCTCCGGACAGGGGATCTACAATGAGCAGTTCTTC.

The genes are TRBV5-1 and TRBJ2-5; the D gene could be TRBD1 or TRBD2 (5 bases each). The CDR3 consists of 13 residues. Germline V gives CDR1 SGHRS, CDR2 YFSETQ. V lost 6 bases and J lost 4, with 13 bases in between. In nucleotides, the CDR3 is TGCGCCAGCACCCCGGGGCAGGGAGAGACCCAGTACTTC. It encodes CASTPGQGETQYF.

This clonotype occurred a few times. The V and J genes are TRBV20-1 and TRBJ2-5, with 14 bases fitting TRBD2. CDR1 and CDR2 (germline): DFQATT, SNEGSKA (reference sequence). V lost 6 bases, J lost 4 bases, and 10 bases stayed unmatched. This CDR3 is 16 amino acids long. The CDR3, as DNA: TGCAGTGCGAGGACTAGCGGGGGGACAATCACAGAGACCCAGTACTTC. This encodes CSARTSGGTITETQYF.

This clonotype was seen a few times. The chain is built from TRBV6-2 or TRBV6-3 and TRBJ2-1; 10 bases fit TRBD2. The CDR3 length is 16 residues. The junction had 8 bases not matched to a gene; V was cut back by 5 bases and J by 4 bases. CDR1 is MNHEY and CDR2 is SVGEGT in the germline V gene. The CDR3 DNA follows: TGTGCCAGCAGTCGAGCCCTAGCGGGGGATTACAATGAGCAGTTCTTC. It codes for CASSRALAGDYNEQFF.

This clonotype has a handful of counts. This sequence joins TRBV7-9 and TRBJ1-1; no firm D call. Germline V CDR1 and CDR2: SEHNR, FQNEAQ (reference sequence). The germline V and J ends were trimmed by 4 bases and 4 bases, with 7 bases remaining between them. There are 12 residues in the CDR3. The CDR3 nucleotides read TGTGCCAGCAGCTCCGGGCCCACTGAAGCTTTCTTT. Encoded protein: CASSSGPTEAFF.

The chain links TRBV5-1 to TRBJ2-7; 9 nucleotides align to TRBD1. The V gene end was trimmed by 4 bases and the J gene end by 1 base; junction bases not matched to a gene: 6. The CDR3 contains 15 residues. Looked up from germline, CDR1 is SGHRS and CDR2 is YFSETQ. CDR3 nucleotides: TGCGCCAGCAGCCCCCGGGACAGGGATTCCTACGAGCAGTACTTC. It is translated as CASSPRDRDSYEQYF.

This rearrangement joins TRBV6-1 to TRBJ2-7; D is unclear. The length of the CDR3 is 16 residues. Germline loops: CDR1 MNHNS, CDR2 SASEGT. V shed 1 base and J shed 3 bases, with 16 bases lying between them. CDR3 amino acids: CASSEEGRRTYYEQYV. The CDR3 bases are TGTGCCAGCAGTGAAGAGGGCAGGCGAACTTACTACGAGCAGTACGTC.